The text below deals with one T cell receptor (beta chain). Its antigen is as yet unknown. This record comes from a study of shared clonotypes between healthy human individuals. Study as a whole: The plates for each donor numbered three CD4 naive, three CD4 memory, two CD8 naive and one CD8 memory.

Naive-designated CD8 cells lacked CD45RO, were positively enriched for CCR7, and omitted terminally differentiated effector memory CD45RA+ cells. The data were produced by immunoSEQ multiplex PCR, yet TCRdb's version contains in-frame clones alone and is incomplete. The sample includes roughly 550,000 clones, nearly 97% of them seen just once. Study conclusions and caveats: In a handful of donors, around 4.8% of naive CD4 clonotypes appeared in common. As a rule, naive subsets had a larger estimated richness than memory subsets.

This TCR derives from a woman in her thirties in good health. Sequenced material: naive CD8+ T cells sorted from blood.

The chain's CDR3 is CASSYPGLAGHEQYF. The CDR3 region has the DNA TGTGCCAGCAGTTACCCAGGCTTGGCTGGGCACGAGCAGTACTTC. This chain links TRBV6-5 with TRBJ2-7; D unclear. The V and J ends lost 2 bases and 5 bases respectively, with 16 bases between them. Germline V gives CDR1 MNHEY, CDR2 SVGAGI. The CDR3 spans 15 residues.